The 20 T cell receptor beta chains reported below all come from one sample, sequenced in a study of spatial heterogeneity in lung cancer (dated by TCRdb to about 2019). Preparation of the library involved 5' RACE. The sequencer was a NextSeq 500. In-frame beta chains were kept once TCRdb had trimmed the public reads at Q25 with fastp and called clones with MiXCR. Rows are unified per CDR3 protein, each entry keeping the most common DNA and genes. For this sample the table gives over 6,500 distinct CDR3 sequences, of which around 5% were detected only once. The top ten clonotypes cover 7% to 9% of the sample. Explained via the paper, the time point label denotes: sample taken at primary tumor resection. Whole RNA extracted from tumor and nontumor lung tissue, or from cryopreserved PBMC samples, was used for TCR sequencing without cell sorting. Sequenced here: normal lung tissue next to the tumor, sampled at surgery. The receptors here all came from a female donor with early-stage non-small cell lung cancer.

This clonotype is labeled as medium-sized (0.01 to 0.1%). The size of this beta chain means little, since it is a stray read in a library made for alpha chains. CDR3 in amino acids: CSAKRLRETSEQFF. The CDR3 nucleotides read TGCAGTGCGAAGCGGTTGCGGGAGACTTCTGAGCAGTTCTTC. This chain uses TRBV20-1 with TRBJ2-1; TRBD2 agrees at 7 bases. V shed 6 bases and J 9 bases; nucleotides not matched to a gene: 14. The CDR3 has 14 residues. Germline CDR1 DFQATT, CDR2 SNEGSKA (reference sequence).

This clonotype has at least ten counts. As an off-target read in a library built for alpha chains, this beta chain has a frequency of little significance. The chain carries TRBV12-3 or TRBV12-4 and TRBJ2-3; 13 bases map to TRBD2. CDR3 length equals 16 residues. V was clipped by 5 bases and J by 6 bases; unmatched bases: 8. CDR3 residues: CASSPPGLAGRDTQYF. In nucleotides, the CDR3 is TGTGCCAGCAGTCCTCCGGGACTAGCGGGACGGGATACGCAGTATTTT.

This clonotype came up many times. This beta chain is off target for a library built for alpha chains, so its abundance means little. The V call is TRBV6-6, the J call TRBJ2-3; 8 bases are shared with TRBD2. The CDR3 loop spans 13 amino acids. V gave up 9 bases and J gave up 0 bases; unmatched junction bases: 2. Germline values: CDR1 MNHNY, CDR2 SVGAGI (reference sequence). CDR3 loop: CASSGASTDTQYF. The CDR3, as DNA: TGTGCCAGTAGCGGGGCCAGCACAGATACGCAGTATTTT.

This clonotype is termed medium-sized (0.01 to 0.1%). This beta chain lies outside the target of a library built for alpha chains; its clone size means little. The chain combines TRBV28 with TRBJ1-2; maybe TRBD1 (5 bases). The CDR3 spans 16 residues. Germline V gene sequence: CDR1 MDHEN, CDR2 SYDVKM. Trimming stripped 5 bases from V and 4 bases from J, with 20 bases between. CDR3 bases: TGTGCCAGCAGTAAAGGGGAGACTACAATCTCCTATGGCTACACCTTC. Its protein is CASSKGETTISYGYTF.

In its sample, this clonotype ranks as medium-sized. The library was prepared for alpha chains; this beta chain is a stray read, so its frequency means little. This rearrangement joins TRBV4-2 to TRBJ2-5; TRBD2 matches at 12 bases. With V trimmed by 0 bases and J by 3 bases, 8 bases remained unmatched. Germline V gene sequence: CDR1 LGHNA, CDR2 YNFKEQ. The CDR3 length is 18 residues. This chain's CDR3 is CASSQDLLAGGEKETQYF. The DNA for the CDR3 is TGTGCCAGCAGCCAAGATCTACTAGCGGGAGGAGAGAAAGAGACCCAGTACTTC.

This clonotype occurred many times. For a library built for alpha chains, this beta chain is a stray read; little rests on its size. CDR3 bases: TGTGCCAGCAGTAAAAGCATCCGGGAGGCCCGGGAGCAGTACTTC. Its protein product is CASSKSIREAREQYF. V and J are TRBV14 and TRBJ2-7; 7 positions match TRBD2. J was trimmed by 7 bases and V by 6 bases; bases with no gene match: 15. There are 15 residues in the CDR3. Germline V CDR1 and CDR2: SGHDN, FVKESK.

This clonotype occurred many times. Found in a library prepared for alpha chains, this beta chain is an off-target read, and its abundance has little meaning. The rearrangement links TRBV14 to TRBJ2-5; no clear D. Germline-derived CDR1 and CDR2 are SGHDN and FVKESK. The CDR3 runs to 13 residues. V dropped 1 base and J dropped 1 base, with 4 bases sitting between them. The CDR3 reads CASSQVRQETQYF. The CDR3 DNA is TGTGCCAGCAGCCAAGTGCGCCAAGAGACCCAGTACTTC. The entire variable domain, with the rest obtained from reference TRBV14 and TRBJ2-5, is as follows: EAGVTQFPSHSVIEKGQTVTLRCDPISGHDNLYWYRRVMGKEIKFLLHFVKESKQDESGMPNNRFLAERTGGTYSTLKVQPAELEDSGVYFCASSQVRQETQYFGPGTRLLVL.

This clonotype appeared many times. Since the library was made to target alpha chains, this beta chain is a stray read and its abundance is not meaningful. V gene TRBV5-1 combines with J gene TRBJ2-5, with D uncertain. Trimming pared 2 bases from V and 1 base from J, leaving 3 bases between. This CDR3 has 12 amino acids. CDR1 and CDR2 (germline): SGHRS, YFSETQ. CDR3 in DNA: TGCGCCAGCAGCTTCCCCCAAGAGACCCAGTACTTC. It encodes CASSFPQETQYF.

This clonotype was detected many times. Being off target in a library aimed at alpha chains, this beta chain has a size of little meaning. This chain links TRBV27 with TRBJ2-7; D uncertain. The CDR3 totals 12 residues. Germline V gene lookup returns CDR1 MNHEY and CDR2 SMNVEV (reference sequence). V was trimmed by 6 bases and J by 4 bases, leaving 10 bases between them. The CDR3 reads CASRDGWYEQYF. The CDR3 nucleotides read TGTGCCAGCAGAGATGGGTGGTACGAGCAGTACTTC.

This clonotype was seen repeatedly, ten times or more. Since the library was made to target alpha chains, this beta chain is a stray read and its abundance is not meaningful. The chain is built from TRBV20-1 and TRBJ2-7, with unresolved D. Per germline, CDR1 DFQATT and CDR2 SNEGSKA (reference sequence). This CDR3 region has 15 residues. Trimming removed 1 base at V and 6 bases at J, with 19 bases between. The CDR3 loop is CSARVARLQSREQYF. CDR3 coding DNA: TGCAGTGCTAGAGTCGCGAGACTCCAGAGTCGCGAGCAGTACTTC.

Only a few counts were recorded for this clonotype. This beta chain was picked up by a library intended for alpha chains and is off target, so its count carries little meaning. The chain couples TRBV6-5 to TRBJ2-5, with 13 nucleotides matching TRBD2. Germline V CDR1 and CDR2: MNHEY, SVGAGI. The ends lost 6 bases at V and 2 bases at J; junction bases unmatched: 9. This CDR3 is built from 17 residues. The CDR3 DNA reads TGTGCCAGCAGCCACTCAAGACTAGCGGGAGGACAAGAGACCCAGTACTTC. It encodes CASSHSRLAGGQETQYF.

Worth noting for this clonotype: This beta chain was picked up by a library intended for alpha chains and is off target, so its count carries little meaning. This chain connects TRBV20-1 to TRBJ2-5; possibly TRBD1 for D (6 bases). This CDR3 is 11 amino acids long. Trimming cost V 0 bases and J 7 bases, with 6 bases left between them. Germline assignment: CDR1 DFQATT and CDR2 SNEGSKA (reference sequence). The CDR3 spells CSAREQGTQYF. CDR3 sequence (DNA): TGCAGTGCTAGAGAACAGGGGACCCAGTACTTC.

This clonotype was detected only a few times. This beta chain is a stray read from a library made for alpha chains; its abundance is not meaningful. The chain recombines TRBV18 with TRBJ2-7, with 8 nucleotides matching TRBD1. The CDR3 is 15 amino acids. Germline-derived CDR1 and CDR2 are KGHSH and LQKENI. V lost 3 bases and J lost 3; bases outside the gene matches: 7. The chain's CDR3 is CASSPSGGTSYEQYF. The DNA of the CDR3 is TGTGCCAGCTCACCCTCAGGGGGCACAAGCTACGAGCAGTACTTC.

By sample share, this clonotype is medium-sized. This beta chain slipped into a library made for alpha chains as a stray read, so its size is not meaningful. This chain connects TRBV28 to TRBJ2-7, with 7 bases aligning to TRBD1. V was pared by 5 bases and J by 2 bases, with 9 bases of the junction left unmatched. Germline lookup yields CDR1 MDHEN and CDR2 SYDVKM. The CDR3 is 15 amino acids. CDR3 nucleotides: TGTGCCAGCAGTGGGACAGCCCGAGGGGCCTACGAGCAGTACTTC. Its translation: CASSGTARGAYEQYF.

Concerning this clonotype itself: This beta chain is off target for a library built for alpha chains, so its abundance means little. The chain has TRBV5-1 and TRBJ2-2; 9 bases fit TRBD1. The V segment lost 3 bases and the J segment 2 bases; nucleotides outside the gene matches: 2. The germline V gene has CDR1 SGHRS and CDR2 YFSETQ. The CDR3 is 15 amino acids. The CDR3: CASSSDRGNTGELFF. CDR3 nucleotides: TGCGCCAGCAGCTCGGACAGGGGCAACACCGGGGAGCTGTTTTTT.

This clonotype was recorded many times. The library was built for alpha chains, so this beta chain is an off-target read and its size means little. The rearrangement joins TRBV6-1 to TRBJ1-5; D gene uncertain. The CDR3 has 15 amino acids. The germline V gene has CDR1 MNHNS and CDR2 SASEGT. Trimming pared 3 bases from V and 1 base from J, leaving 10 bases between. The CDR3 DNA reads as TGTGCCAGCAGTGATTGGCATGACAGCAATCAGCCCCAGCATTTT. Its translation is CASSDWHDSNQPQHF.

This clonotype is medium-sized by share. The library was built for alpha chains, so this beta chain is an off-target read and its size means little. The chain combines TRBV9 with TRBJ2-3, with TRBD1 identical over 8 bases. The J segment lost 1 base and the V segment lost 4 bases, leaving 8 bases of the junction unmatched. In germline, CDR1 is SGDLS, CDR2 YYNGEE. The CDR3 extends over 16 amino acids. CDR3 residues: CASSPRTGMGTDTQYF. The DNA of the CDR3 is TGTGCCAGCAGCCCCAGGACAGGGATGGGCACAGATACGCAGTATTTT. Together with reference TRBV9 and TRBJ2-3, the CDR3 gives the full variable domain: DSGVTQTPKHLITATGQRVTLRCSPRSGDLSVYWYQQSLDQGLQFLIQYYNGEERAKGNILERFSAQQFPDLHSELNLSSLELGDSALYFCASSPRTGMGTDTQYFGPGTRLTVL.

This clonotype was counted ten times or more. As an off-target read in a library built for alpha chains, this beta chain has a frequency of little significance. This sequence joins TRBV3-1 and TRBJ2-1; D uncertain. The CDR3 runs 16 residues. The germline CDR1 and CDR2 sequences are LGHDT and YNNKEL (reference sequence). The V end was cut by 1 base, the J end by 5 bases, with 15 bases between. Here the CDR3 DNA reads TGTGCCAGCAGCCAAGTCGCGTTAATTAGGGACAATGAGCAGTTCTTC. Protein: CASSQVALIRDNEQFF.

This clonotype was recorded many times. Being off target in a library aimed at alpha chains, this beta chain has a size of little meaning. The CDR3 nucleotides are TGTGCCAGCAGCGTAGTGTCAGGGGACGATTCCCCTTGTTATAGCAATCAGCCCCAGCATTTT. Protein: CASSVVSGDDSPCYSNQPQHF. The V and J genes are TRBV9 and TRBJ1-5, with a tentative D call TRBD1 (6 bases). This CDR3 comprises 21 residues. Trimming removed 0 bases at V and 0 bases at J, with 25 bases between. In germline, CDR1 is SGDLS, CDR2 YYNGEE.

This clonotype is medium-sized in the sample. This beta chain appears as a stray read in a library generated for alpha chains; its size is not informative. The CDR3 DNA is TGTGCCAGCAGCTTCGGGACAGGGTTTGAGTACTTC. Its protein is CASSFGTGFEYF. The V gene is TRBV11-2, the J gene TRBJ2-7; 9 bases are a match to TRBD1. The CDR3 has 12 residues. Germline CDR1 SGHAT, CDR2 FQNNGV. With V trimmed by 3 bases and J by 11 bases, 5 bases remained unmatched.